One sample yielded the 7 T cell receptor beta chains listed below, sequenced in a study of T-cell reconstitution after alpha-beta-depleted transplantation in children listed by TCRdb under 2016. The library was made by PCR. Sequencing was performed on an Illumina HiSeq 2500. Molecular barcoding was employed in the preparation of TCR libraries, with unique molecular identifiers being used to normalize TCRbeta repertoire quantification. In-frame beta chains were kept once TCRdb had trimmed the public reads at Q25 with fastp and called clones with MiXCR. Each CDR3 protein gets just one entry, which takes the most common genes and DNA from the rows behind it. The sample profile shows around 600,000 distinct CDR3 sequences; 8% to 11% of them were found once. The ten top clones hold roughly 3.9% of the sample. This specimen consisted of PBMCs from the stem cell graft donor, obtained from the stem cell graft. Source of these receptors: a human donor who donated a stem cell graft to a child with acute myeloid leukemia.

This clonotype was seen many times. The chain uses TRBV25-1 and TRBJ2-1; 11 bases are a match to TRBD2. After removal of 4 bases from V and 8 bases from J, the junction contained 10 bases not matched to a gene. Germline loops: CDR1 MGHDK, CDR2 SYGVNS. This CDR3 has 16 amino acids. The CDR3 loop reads CASSAAGSGRAHEQFF. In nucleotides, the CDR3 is TGTGCCAGCAGTGCCGCCGGTAGCGGGAGGGCCCATGAGCAGTTCTTC. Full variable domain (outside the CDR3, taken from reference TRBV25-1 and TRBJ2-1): EADIYQTPRYLVIGTGKKITLECSQTMGHDKMYWYQQDPGMELHLIHYSYGVNSTEKGDLSSESTVSRIRTEHFPLTLESARPSHTSQYLCASSAAGSGRAHEQFFGPGTRLTVL.

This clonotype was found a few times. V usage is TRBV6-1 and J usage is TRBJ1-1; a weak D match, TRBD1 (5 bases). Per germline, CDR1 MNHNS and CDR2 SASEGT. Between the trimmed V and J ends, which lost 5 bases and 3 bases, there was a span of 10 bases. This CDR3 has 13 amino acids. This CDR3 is CASSRGGDTEAFF. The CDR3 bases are TGTGCCAGCAGTCGGGGGGGGGACACTGAAGCTTTCTTT.

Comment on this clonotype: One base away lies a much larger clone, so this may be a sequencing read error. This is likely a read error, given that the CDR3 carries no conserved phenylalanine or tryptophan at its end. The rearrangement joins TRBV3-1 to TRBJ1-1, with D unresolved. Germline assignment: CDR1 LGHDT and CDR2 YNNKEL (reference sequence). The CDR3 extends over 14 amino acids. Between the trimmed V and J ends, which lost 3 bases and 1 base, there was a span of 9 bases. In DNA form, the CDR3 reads TGTGCCAGCAGCCAGCCCCTGGGGAACACTGAAGCTTTCATT. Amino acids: CASSQPLGNTEAFI.

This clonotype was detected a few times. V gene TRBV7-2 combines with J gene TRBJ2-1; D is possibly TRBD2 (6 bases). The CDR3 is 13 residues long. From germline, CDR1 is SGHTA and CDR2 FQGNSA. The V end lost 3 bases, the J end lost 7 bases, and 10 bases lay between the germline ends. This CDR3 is CASSLGLWNEQFF. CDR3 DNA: TGTGCCAGCAGCTTGGGACTTTGGAATGAGCAGTTCTTC.

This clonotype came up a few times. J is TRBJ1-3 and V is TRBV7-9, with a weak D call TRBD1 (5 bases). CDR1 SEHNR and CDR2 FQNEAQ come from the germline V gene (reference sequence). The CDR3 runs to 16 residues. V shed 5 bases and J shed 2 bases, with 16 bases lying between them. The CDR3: CASSPAGGLTGNTIYF. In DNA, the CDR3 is TGTGCCAGCAGCCCCGCCGGGGGTCTCACTGGAAACACCATATATTTT.

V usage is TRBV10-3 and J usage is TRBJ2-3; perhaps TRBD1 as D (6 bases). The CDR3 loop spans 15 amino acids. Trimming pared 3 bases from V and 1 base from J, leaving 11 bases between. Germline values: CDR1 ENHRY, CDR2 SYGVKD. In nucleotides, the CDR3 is TGTGCCATCAGTGATCGAGGGGGAGGCACAGATACGCAGTATTTT. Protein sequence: CAISDRGGGTDTQYF.

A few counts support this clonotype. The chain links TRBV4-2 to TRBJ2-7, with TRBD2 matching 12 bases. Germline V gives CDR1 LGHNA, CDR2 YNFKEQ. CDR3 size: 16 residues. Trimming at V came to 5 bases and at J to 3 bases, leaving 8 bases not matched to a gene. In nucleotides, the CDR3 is TGTGCCAGCAGCAAGGGTGGACTAGCGGGGATCTACGAGCAGTACTTC. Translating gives CASSKGGLAGIYEQYF.